The clone carrying this T cell receptor beta chain has a single count. The sample is drawn from a study of blood T cell repertoires in COVID-19. Study-level background: Sources were T cells, B-cell-depleted T cells, or PBMCs; the material itself was cDNA or gDNA.

V shed 1 base and J shed 2 bases, with 9 bases lying between them. This CDR3 is built from 14 residues. Germline assignment: CDR1 SGHDT and CDR2 YYEEEE. Profiling relied on immunoSEQ multiplex PCR, and the TCRdb table lists in-frame clones only, not all of them. Of 95,000 to 100,000 clones listed, over 80% are singletons. This sequence originates from a man in his fifties with acute or convalescent COVID-19. The sequenced material came from peripheral blood. V is TRBV5-6 and J is TRBJ1-2; no clear D. CDR3 sequence: CASSLSRRNYGYTF. The CDR3 bases are TGTGCCAGCAGCTTGAGTCGGCGGAACTATGGCTACACCTTC.